The subject of this entry is one T cell receptor beta chain. The antigen is unknown. The sample originates from a study of monozygotic twins with inflammatory bowel disease. Germline CDR1 and CDR2: SGHKS and YYEKEE (reference sequence). The CDR3 has 13 residues. Study results and caveats: Among twins, concordant and discordant pairs did not differ in repertoire similarity, possibly from limited power. Healthy co-twins exceeded IBD patients in TCRbeta diversity as measured by inverse Simpson.

Collection of an approximately 2.6 ml blood sample took place per donor. The template-switching step introduced UMIs that carried a 6-nucleotide sample barcode. TCRdb re-called the 5' RACE reads, yielding one record per CDR3 amino acid sequence without DNA. The sample has approximately 210,000 distinct CDR3 sequences. The genes are TRBV5-5 and TRBJ2-3; without DNA, the TCRdb call of TRBD1 cannot be checked. The sequenced sample consisted of blood. The origin of this receptor is a human donor with ulcerative colitis or Crohn's disease, or a healthy co-twin of an affected twin (not recorded which). The CDR3 region is CASTQGTGGSPYF.